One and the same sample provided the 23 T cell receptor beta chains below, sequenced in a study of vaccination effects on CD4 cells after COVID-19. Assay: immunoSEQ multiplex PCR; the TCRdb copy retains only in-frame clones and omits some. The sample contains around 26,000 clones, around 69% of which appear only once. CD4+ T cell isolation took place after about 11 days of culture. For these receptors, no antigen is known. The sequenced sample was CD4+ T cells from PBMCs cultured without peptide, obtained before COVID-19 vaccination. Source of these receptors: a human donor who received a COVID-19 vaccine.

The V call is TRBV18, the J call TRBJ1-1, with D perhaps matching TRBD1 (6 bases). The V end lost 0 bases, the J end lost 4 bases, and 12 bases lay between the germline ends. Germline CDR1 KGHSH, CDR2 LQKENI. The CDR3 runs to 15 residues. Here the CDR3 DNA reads TGTGCCAGCTCACCACCGGGGGCGGTGGGCACTGAAGCTTTCTTT. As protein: CASSPPGAVGTEAFF.

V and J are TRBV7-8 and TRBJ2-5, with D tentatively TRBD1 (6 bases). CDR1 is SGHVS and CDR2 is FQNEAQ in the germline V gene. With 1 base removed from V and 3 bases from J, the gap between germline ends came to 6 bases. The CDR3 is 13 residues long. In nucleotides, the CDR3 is TGTGCCAGCAGCTTAGACAGGGAAGAGACCCAGTACTTC. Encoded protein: CASSLDREETQYF.

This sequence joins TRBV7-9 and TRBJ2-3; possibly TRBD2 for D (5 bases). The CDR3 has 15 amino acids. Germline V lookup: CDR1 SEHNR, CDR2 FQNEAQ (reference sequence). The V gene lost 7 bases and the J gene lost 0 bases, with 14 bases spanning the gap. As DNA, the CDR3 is TGTGCCAGCATGGAGCGGCCGACTAGCACAGATACGCAGTATTTT. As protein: CASMERPTSTDTQYF.

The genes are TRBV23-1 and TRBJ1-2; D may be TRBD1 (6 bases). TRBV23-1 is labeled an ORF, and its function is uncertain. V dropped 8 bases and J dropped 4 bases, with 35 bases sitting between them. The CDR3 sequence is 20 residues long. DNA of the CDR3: TGCGCCAGCGCCCACCCCGAATCCAGGGGAAGGGTATCGAAGTGCTATGGCTACACCTTC. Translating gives CASAHPESRGRVSKCYGYTF.

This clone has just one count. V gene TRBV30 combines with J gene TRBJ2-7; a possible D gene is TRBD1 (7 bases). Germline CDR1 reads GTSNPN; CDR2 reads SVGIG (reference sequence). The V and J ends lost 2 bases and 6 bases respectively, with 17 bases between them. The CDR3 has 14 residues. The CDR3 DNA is TGTGCCTGGAGTTTCAGGGGGGTAAGGGGCGAGCAGTACTTC. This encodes CAWSFRGVRGEQYF. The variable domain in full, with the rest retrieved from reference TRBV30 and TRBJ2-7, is SQTIHQWPATLVQPVGSPLSLECTVEGTSNPNLYWYRQAAGRGLQLLFYSVGIGQISSEVPQNLSASRPQDRQFILSSKKLLLSDSGFYLCAWSFRGVRGEQYFGPGTRLTVT.

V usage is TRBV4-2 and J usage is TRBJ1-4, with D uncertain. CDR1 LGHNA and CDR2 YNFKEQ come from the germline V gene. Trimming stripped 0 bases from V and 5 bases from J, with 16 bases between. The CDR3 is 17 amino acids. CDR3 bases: TGTGCCAGCAGCCAAGATCGGGCGGAAAAGCCAAATGAAAAACTGTTTTTT. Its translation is CASSQDRAEKPNEKLFF.

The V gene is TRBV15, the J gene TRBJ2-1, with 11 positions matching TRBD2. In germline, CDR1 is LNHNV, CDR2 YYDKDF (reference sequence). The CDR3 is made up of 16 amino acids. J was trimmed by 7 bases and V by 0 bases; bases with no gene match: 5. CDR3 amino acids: CATSRELAGEVNEQFF. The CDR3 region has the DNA TGTGCCACCAGCAGAGAACTAGCGGGAGAGGTAAATGAGCAGTTCTTC.

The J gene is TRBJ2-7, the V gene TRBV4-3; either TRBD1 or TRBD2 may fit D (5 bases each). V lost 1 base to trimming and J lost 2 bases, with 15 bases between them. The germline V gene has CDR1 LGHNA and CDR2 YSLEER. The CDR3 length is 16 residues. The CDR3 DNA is TGCGCCAGCAGCCAAGGGGGACCCAGGGAAACCTACGAGCAGTACTTC. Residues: CASSQGGPRETYEQYF.

CDR3 region: CASSHRGGAPYEQYF. CDR3 nucleotide sequence: TGTGCCAGCAGCCATCGGGGGGGGGCCCCCTACGAGCAGTACTTC. The chain links TRBV3-1 (or the pseudogene TRBV3-2) to TRBJ2-7; 8 nucleotides agree with TRBD2. CDR3 length equals 15 residues. The V segment lost 3 bases and the J segment 2 bases; nucleotides outside the gene matches: 6. Germline loops: CDR1 LGHDT, CDR2 YNNKEL (reference sequence).

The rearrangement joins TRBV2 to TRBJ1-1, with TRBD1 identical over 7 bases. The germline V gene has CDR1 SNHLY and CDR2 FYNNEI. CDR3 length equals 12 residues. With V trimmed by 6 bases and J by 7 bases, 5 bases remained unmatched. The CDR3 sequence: CASRTGQIEAFF. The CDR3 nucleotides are TGTGCCAGCAGGACAGGGCAAATTGAAGCTTTCTTT.

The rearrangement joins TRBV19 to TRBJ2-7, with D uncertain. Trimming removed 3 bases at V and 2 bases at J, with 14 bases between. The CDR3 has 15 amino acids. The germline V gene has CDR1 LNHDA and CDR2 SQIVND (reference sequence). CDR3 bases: TGTGCCAGTAGTATCATGGCAGATAGGGCCTACGAGCAGTACTTC. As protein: CASSIMADRAYEQYF.

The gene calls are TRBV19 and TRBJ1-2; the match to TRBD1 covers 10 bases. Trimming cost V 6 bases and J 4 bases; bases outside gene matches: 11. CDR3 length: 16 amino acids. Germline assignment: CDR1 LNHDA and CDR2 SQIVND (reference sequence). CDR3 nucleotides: TGTGCCAGTAGACCCCAAGGGACAGGGGTTTCCTATGGCTACACCTTC. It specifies CASRPQGTGVSYGYTF.

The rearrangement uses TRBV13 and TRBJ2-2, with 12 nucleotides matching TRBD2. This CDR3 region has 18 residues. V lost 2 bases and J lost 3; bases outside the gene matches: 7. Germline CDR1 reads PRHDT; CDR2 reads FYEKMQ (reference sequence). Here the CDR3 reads CASSLFASGRADTGELFF. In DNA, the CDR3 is TGTGCCAGCAGCTTATTCGCTAGCGGGAGGGCCGACACCGGGGAGCTGTTTTTT.

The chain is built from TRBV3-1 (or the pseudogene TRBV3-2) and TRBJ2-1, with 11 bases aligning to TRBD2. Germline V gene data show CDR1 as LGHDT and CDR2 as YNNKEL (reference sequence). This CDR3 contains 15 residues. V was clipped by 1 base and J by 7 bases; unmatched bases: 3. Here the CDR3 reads CASSQASGGWNEQFF. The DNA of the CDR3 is TGTGCCAGCAGCCAAGCTAGCGGGGGGTGGAATGAGCAGTTCTTC.

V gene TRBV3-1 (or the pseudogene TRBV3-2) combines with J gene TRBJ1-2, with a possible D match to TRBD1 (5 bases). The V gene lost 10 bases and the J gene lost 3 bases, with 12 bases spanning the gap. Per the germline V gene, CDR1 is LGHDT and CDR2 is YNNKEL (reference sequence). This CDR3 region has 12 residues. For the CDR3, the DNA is TGTGCCAACACAGGTCGGCACTATGGCTACACCTTC. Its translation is CANTGRHYGYTF.

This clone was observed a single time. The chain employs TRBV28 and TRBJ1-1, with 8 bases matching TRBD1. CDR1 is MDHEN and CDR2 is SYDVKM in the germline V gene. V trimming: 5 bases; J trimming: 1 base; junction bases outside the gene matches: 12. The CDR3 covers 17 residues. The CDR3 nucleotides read TGTGCCAGCAGTCCACTCGGACAGGGTTCTTCGAACACTGAAGCTTTCTTT. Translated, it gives CASSPLGQGSSNTEAFF.

CDR3 residues: CASSPEWLMNTEAFF. The CDR3 bases are TGTGCCAGCAGTCCGGAATGGTTAATGAACACTGAAGCTTTCTTT. The chain uses TRBV28 and TRBJ1-1; D gene unclear. Germline V gene sequence: CDR1 MDHEN, CDR2 SYDVKM. CDR3 length equals 15 residues. Trimming cost V 5 bases and J 0 bases, with 13 bases left between them.

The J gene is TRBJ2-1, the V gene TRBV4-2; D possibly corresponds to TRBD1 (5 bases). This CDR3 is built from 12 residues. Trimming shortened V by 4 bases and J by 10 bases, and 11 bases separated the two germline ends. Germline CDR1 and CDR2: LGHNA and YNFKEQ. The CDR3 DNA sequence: TGTGCCAGCAGCCCCAGGACACACGAGCAGTTCTTC. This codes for CASSPRTHEQFF.

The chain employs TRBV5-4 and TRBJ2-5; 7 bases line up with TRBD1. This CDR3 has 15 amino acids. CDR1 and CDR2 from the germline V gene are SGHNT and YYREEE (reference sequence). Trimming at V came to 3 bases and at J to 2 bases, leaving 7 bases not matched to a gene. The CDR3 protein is CASSSTYRGQETQYF. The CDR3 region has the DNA TGTGCCAGCAGCTCCACCTACAGGGGACAAGAGACCCAGTACTTC.

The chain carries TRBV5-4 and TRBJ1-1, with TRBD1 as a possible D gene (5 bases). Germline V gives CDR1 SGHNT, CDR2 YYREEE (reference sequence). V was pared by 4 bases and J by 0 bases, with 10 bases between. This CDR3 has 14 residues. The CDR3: CASSEGLLNTEAFF. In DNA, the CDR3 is TGTGCCAGCAGCGAGGGGCTGCTGAACACTGAAGCTTTCTTT. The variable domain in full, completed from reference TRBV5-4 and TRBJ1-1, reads ETGVTQSPTHLIKTRGQQVTLRCSSQSGHNTVSWYQQALGQGPQFIFQYYREEENGRGNFPPRFSGLQFPNYSSELNVNALELDDSALYLCASSEGLLNTEAFFGQGTRLTVV.

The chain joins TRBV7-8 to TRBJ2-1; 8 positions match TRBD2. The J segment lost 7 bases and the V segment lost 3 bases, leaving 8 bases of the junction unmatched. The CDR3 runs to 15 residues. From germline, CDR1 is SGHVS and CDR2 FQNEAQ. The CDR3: CASSFRLAGLNEQFF. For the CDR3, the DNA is TGTGCCAGCAGCTTTCGGCTAGCGGGTCTGAATGAGCAGTTCTTC.

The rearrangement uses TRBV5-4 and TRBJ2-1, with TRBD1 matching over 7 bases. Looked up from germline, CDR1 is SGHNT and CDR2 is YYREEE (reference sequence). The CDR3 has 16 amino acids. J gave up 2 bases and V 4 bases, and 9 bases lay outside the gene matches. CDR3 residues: CASSTGNRGTYNEQFF. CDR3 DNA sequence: TGTGCCAGCAGCACGGGGAACAGGGGTACCTACAATGAGCAGTTCTTC. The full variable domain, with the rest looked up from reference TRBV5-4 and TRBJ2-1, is ETGVTQSPTHLIKTRGQQVTLRCSSQSGHNTVSWYQQALGQGPQFIFQYYREEENGRGNFPPRFSGLQFPNYSSELNVNALELDDSALYLCASSTGNRGTYNEQFFGPGTRLTVL.

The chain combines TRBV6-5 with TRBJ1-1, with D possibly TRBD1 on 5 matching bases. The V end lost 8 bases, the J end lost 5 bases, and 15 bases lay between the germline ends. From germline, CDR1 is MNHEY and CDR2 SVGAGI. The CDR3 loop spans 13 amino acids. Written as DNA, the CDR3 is TGTGCCAGCTCCTCATTAGAGGGGACTGAAGCTTTCTTT. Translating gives CASSSLEGTEAFF.